A selection of T cell receptor beta chains follows, all from one sample in a study of T cells in Graves' hyperthyroidism and ophthalmopathy. TCRdb called the multiplex PCR reads again in MiXCR, with one record for every CDR3 protein. This sample has about 570,000 distinct CDR3 sequences, with 46% found just once. Sequenced input: peripheral blood or thyroid tissue (not recorded which). These receptors all come from an adult woman with Graves' disease, either hyperthyroidism or ophthalmopathy (not recorded which). CDR3s include the opening cysteine and the closing phenylalanine or tryptophan. A D gene is named only where the DNA matches it firmly. The size of a clone is reported for some rows only, either as once, few or many, or as a class for expanded clones.

j_gene,abundance,v_gene,d_gene,CDR3nt,CDR3aa
TRBJ2-3,.,TRBV7-8,.,TGTGCCAGCAGTACCGGCGGTAGGGGAGATACGCAGTATTTT,CASSTGGRGDTQYF
TRBJ1-5,.,TRBV20-1,.,TGCAGTGCTAGAGATTGGGCAGGGAGGGGAAGCAATCAGCCCCAGCATTTT,CSARDWAGRGSNQPQHF
TRBJ1-5,.,TRBV10-2,.,TGCGCCAGCAGTACCTACTTAAACAAGAAGGGGCCCCAGCATTTT,CASSTYLNKKGPQHF
TRBJ2-5,.,TRBV20-1,.,TGCAGTGCTGGCCGCACCCCCCGCGACCAAGAGACCCAGTACTTC,CSAGRTPRDQETQYF
TRBJ1-6,many,TRBV7-8,.,TGTGCCAGCAGCTCACACTATAATTCACCCCTCCACTTT,CASSSHYNSPLHF
TRBJ2-7,.,TRBV7-9,.,TGTGCCAGCAGCTTAATCGGAGGGCAATGCGAGCAGTACTTC,CASSLIGGQCEQYF
TRBJ2-7,.,TRBV12-3/TRBV12-4,.,TGTGCCAGCAGACCGGGGTGGACCAACGAGCAGTACTTC,CASRPGWTNEQYF
TRBJ2-5,.,TRBV6-1,TRBD2,TGTGCCAGCAGAGCGACTTCACTAGCGGGAGAAGAGACCCAGTACTTC,CASRATSLAGEETQYF
TRBJ2-7,many,TRBV7-9,.,TGTGCCAGCAGACTAGACTGGGGCTCCTACGAGCAGTACTTC,CASRLDWGSYEQYF
TRBJ2-6,many,TRBV5-5,.,TGTGCCAGCAGCCACACAGCCTCTGGGGCCAACGTCCTGACTTTC,CASSHTASGANVLTF
TRBJ2-2,many,TRBV7-9,TRBD1,TGTGCCAGCAGCTGGGACAGAAACACCGGGGAGCTGTTTTTT,CASSWDRNTGELFF
TRBJ1-5,.,TRBV10-2,TRBD1,TGCGCCAGCAAGGGGACAGATCCTAGCAATCAGCCCCAGCATTTT,CASKGTDPSNQPQHF
TRBJ1-1,.,TRBV11-2,.,TGTGCCAGCAGCTTAGTATTGGCACAGGGTCGTCTTCAGAACACTGAAGCTTTCTTT,CASSLVLAQGRLQNTEAFF
TRBJ2-7,.,TRBV20-1,TRBD1,TGCAGTGCGAAAACCCGGGACAGGACTTACGAGCAGTACTTC,CSAKTRDRTYEQYF
TRBJ1-1,.,TRBV29-1,TRBD1,TGCAGCGTGGGGGGACAGTCCTCTGGAAACACTGAAGCTTTCTTT,CSVGGQSSGNTEAFF
TRBJ1-3,.,TRBV29-1,.,TGCAGCGTTGGTTTGGATTCCGGAAACACCATATATTTT,CSVGLDSGNTIYF
TRBJ2-7,many,TRBV11-2,.,TGTGCCAGCAGCCTTATAGCGGACCATAGCACCTACGAGCAGTACTTC,CASSLIADHSTYEQYF
TRBJ1-1,.,TRBV7-2,.,TGTGCCAGCAGCTTAGGGCAGGGGAACGAGAGAGCTTTCTTT,CASSLGQGNERAFF
TRBJ2-1,many,TRBV4-2,TRBD2,TGTGCCAGCAGCCGAGGGGGGCTAGCGGGAGGGAATGAGCAGTTCTTC,CASSRGGLAGGNEQFF
TRBJ2-5,.,TRBV10-1,.,TGCGCCAGCAGTGAATCGGGCCTAGGAAAAGAGACCCAGTACTTC,CASSESGLGKETQYF
TRBJ2-5,.,TRBV7-2,TRBD2,TGTGCCAGCAGCTTCGCGGGAGAGGCTACCCAGTACTTC,CASSFAGEATQYF
TRBJ1-2,many,TRBV5-1,.,TGCGCCAGCAGCGACGGGATCTATGGCTACACCTTC,CASSDGIYGYTF
TRBJ1-6,many,TRBV2,TRBD1,TGTGCCAGCAGTGGACAGGGAGATAATTCACCCCTCCACTTT,CASSGQGDNSPLHF
TRBJ2-5,.,TRBV6-5,.,TGTGCCAGCAGTTCACAGGGCCCCCAGTACTTC,CASSSQGPQYF
TRBJ1-2,many,TRBV27,TRBD1,TGTGCCAGCAGCGCCCAATGGGACAGGGACAACTATGGCTACACCTTC,CASSAQWDRDNYGYTF
TRBJ2-7,few,TRBV10-3,.,TGTGCCATCAGTGGTGACAGGACAGTCGAGCAGTACTTC,CAISGDRTVEQYF
TRBJ2-7,.,TRBV29-1,.,TGCAGCGTTGAAGAGACAGAGGGCTACGAGCAGTACTTC,CSVEETEGYEQYF
TRBJ1-1,.,TRBV5-1,.,TGCGCCAGCAGCTTTGGGGGGAGTTACACTGAAGCTTTCTTT,CASSFGGSYTEAFF
TRBJ2-5,many,TRBV6-1,.,TGTGCCAGCAGTGTGGAGGTTCAAGAGACCCAGTACTTC,CASSVEVQETQYF
TRBJ2-7,many,TRBV6-5,TRBD1,TGTGCCAGCAGTCCGGAGACAGGGGGGAGGTACGAGCAGTACTTC,CASSPETGGRYEQYF
TRBJ2-1,.,TRBV9,TRBD2,TGTGCCAGCAGCGGGGAGACTAGCGGGAATTACAATGAGCAGTTCTTC,CASSGETSGNYNEQFF
TRBJ2-7,.,TRBV28,TRBD1,TGTGCCAGCAGTTTATTAGGGCAGGGGGCCTACGAGCAGTACTTC,CASSLLGQGAYEQYF
TRBJ1-5,.,TRBV27,.,TGTGCCAGCAGTTTAACCGACGGTAGCAATCAGCCCCAGCATTTT,CASSLTDGSNQPQHF
TRBJ2-7,many,TRBV11-2,TRBD2,TGTGCCAGCAGCCACCCTGGGGGGCTAGCGGGCCAGTACGAGCAGTACTTC,CASSHPGGLAGQYEQYF
TRBJ1-6,many,TRBV5-6,.,TGTGCCAGCAGCCCATCGGACTGGTTTTCACCCCTCCACTTT,CASSPSDWFSPLHF
TRBJ2-5,.,TRBV15,TRBD2,TGTGCCACCAGTTCGGGAGGGAACCAAGAGACCCAGTACTTC,CATSSGGNQETQYF
TRBJ2-2,few,TRBV6-6,.,TGTGCCAGCAGCCGCCAGGCTACCGGGGAGCTGTTTTTT,CASSRQATGELFF
TRBJ2-7,.,TRBV10-3,.,TGTGCCACCAGTGACCAAGGAGCCTACGAGCAGTACTTC,CATSDQGAYEQYF
TRBJ2-7,few,TRBV7-9,.,TGTGCCAGCAGCACCTATACTACAGCCTCCTACGAGCAGTACTTC,CASSTYTTASYEQYF
TRBJ1-6,.,TRBV10-3,TRBD1,TGTGCCATCAGTGGAGGGGGCAACAATCAGCCCCTCCACTTT,CAISGGGNNQPLHF
TRBJ2-5,.,TRBV7-3,.,TGTGCCAGCAGCCCCTCGGTCCAAGAGACCCAGTACTTC,CASSPSVQETQYF
TRBJ1-2,many,TRBV4-1,.,TGCGCCAGCAGCCGAGATGCATTGCGGAGCTATGGCTACACCTTC,CASSRDALRSYGYTF
TRBJ1-4,.,TRBV15,.,TGTGCCACCAGCAGAGATAGGGACGGTGAAAAACTGTTTTTT,CATSRDRDGEKLFF
TRBJ2-2,.,TRBV9,.,TGTGCCAGCAGCGCGCTAGGGGAGCTGTTTTTT,CASSALGELFF
TRBJ1-1,.,TRBV14,.,TGTGCCAGCAGCCAATGGGTAGGGACTGAAGCTTTCTTT,CASSQWVGTEAFF
TRBJ1-2,few,TRBV9,.,TGTGCCAGCAGCGTAGATCAGGGGAGGGACTATGGCTACACCTTC,CASSVDQGRDYGYTF
TRBJ2-7,few,TRBV5-1,.,TGCGCCAGCAGCGGCCGGGACGGCTACGAGCAGTACTTC,CASSGRDGYEQYF
TRBJ2-2,.,TRBV5-1,TRBD1,TGCGCCAGCAGGTCAGGGGGCGAAGGCACCGGGGAGCTGTTTTTT,CASRSGGEGTGELFF
TRBJ1-1,.,TRBV5-1,.,TGCGCCAGCAGCCGCACACAGGAGAAAGCTTTCTTT,CASSRTQEKAFF
TRBJ2-5,.,TRBV20-1,.,TGCAGTGCTAGAGATCCGCGAGACAACAATCAGCCCCAGTACTTC,CSARDPRDNNQPQYF
TRBJ1-5,.,TRBV25-1,.,TGTGCCAGCAGTGAATCAAGGCACATGGCAAATCAGCCCCAGCATTTT,CASSESRHMANQPQHF
TRBJ2-7,.,TRBV4-1,TRBD2,TGCGCCAGCGGAGGGACTAGCGGGAGCTACGAGCAGTACTTC,CASGGTSGSYEQYF
TRBJ2-7,many,TRBV7-6,.,TGTGCCAGCAGCTTAGACGGGGCGGACGCAGTGCAGTACTTC,CASSLDGADAVQYF
TRBJ1-5,.,TRBV4-3,.,TGCGCCAGCAGCCAAGGAGGGAAGCCCCAGCATTTT,CASSQGGKPQHF
TRBJ1-4,.,TRBV24-1,.,TGTGCCACCAGTGACCCCGGGGTATTGCGTGAAAAACTGTTTTTT,CATSDPGVLREKLFF
TRBJ1-1,many,TRBV5-1,.,TGCGCCAGCAGCTTGGTAGGGGCGTCGGACACTGAAGCTTTCTTT,CASSLVGASDTEAFF
TRBJ2-7,.,TRBV18,.,TGTGCCAGCTCACAACTACAGGGACCCCTAGACGAGCAGTACTTC,CASSQLQGPLDEQYF
TRBJ1-3,.,TRBV20-1,.,TGCAGTGCCGCACTGCGGGGCACCATATATTTT,CSAALRGTIYF
TRBJ1-3,.,TRBV10-3,.,TGTGCCATCAGTGAGTCAGTAAGATTGAAGGACAGCCTTCATTTT,CAISESVRLKDSLHF